The entry that follows covers one TCR beta chain sequence. Its antigen is undetermined. It was by 5' RACE with UMI labels that the TRB cDNA libraries were prepared. TCRdb reanalyzed the 5' RACE reads, giving one entry per CDR3 protein sequence and no DNA. The sample totals some 25,000 distinct CDR3 sequences. The sample belongs to a study of CXCR3-negative and CXCR3-positive naive CD8 T cells. About the study: The study obtained 130 million to 150 million TRB reads, about 1.5 +/- 0.3 million per library.

General study results and limits: More hydrophobic TRB CDR3s occurred in CXCR3-positive than in CXCR3-negative naive cells. TRBV-TRBJ usage was similar across naive CXCR3 subsets but distinct in memory cells.

From germline, CDR1 is LNHNV and CDR2 YYDKDF (reference sequence). CDR3 length equals 14 residues. By phenotype, naive CD8+ T cells were CD45RO-CCR7+CD27+CD95-. The sequenced sample consisted of naive CXCR3- CD8+ T cells from blood. The subset here: CD45RO-CCR7+CD27+CD95- naive CD8+ T cells lacking CXCR3 (TNR3-). The TCR was taken from a human donor in good health. Some clones in this sample may be carry-over from other donors' samples. The V and J genes are TRBV15 and TRBJ1-6; the TCRdb D gene call, TRBD1, has no DNA to confirm it. CDR3: CATSRDGGNSPLHF.